This is a list of T cell receptor beta chains from one sample in a study of CD8+ T cells in alopecia areata. Profiled with immunoSEQ multiplex PCR; TCRdb holds only in-frame clones, not every one. The sample consists of some 150,000 clones, around two thirds of them appearing once. The specimen was CD8+ T cells sorted from blood. Receptor source: a human donor in good health. The CDR3 runs from the conserved cysteine through the conserved F or W. A D gene is named only where the DNA matches it firmly. Rows give clone size only sometimes, using once, few, many, or a class for an expanded clone.

D	size	V	J	DNA	CDR3
TRBD2	NA	TRBV7-9	TRBJ2-5	TGTGCCAGCTATGGGCGGGCGGGTAGCGGGAGAGAAGAGACCCAGTACTTC	CASYGRAGSGREETQYF
TRBD2	NA	TRBV5-4	TRBJ2-1	TGTGCCAGCAGCTTGGCCGAGCGGGATGTCCTTGAGCAGTTCTTC	CASSLAERDVLEQFF
TRBD1	NA	TRBV27	TRBJ1-2	TGTGCCAGCAGTTTATCCCGACAGGGGTACTTAGCTAACTATGGCTACACCTTC	CASSLSRQGYLANYGYTF
NA	NA	TRBV6-1	TRBJ2-5	TGTGCCAGCGGGTGGGGCCAGTACTTC	CASGWGQYF
NA	NA	TRBV29-1	TRBJ2-1	TGCAGCGTTGTGGGATCTCAGGGAGCTTTGGGCAATGAGCAGTTCTTC	CSVVGSQGALGNEQFF
TRBD2	NA	TRBV29-1	TRBJ2-2	TGCAGCGTTGAAATAGCGGGAGTGGGCACCGGGGAGCTGTTTTTT	CSVEIAGVGTGELFF
NA	NA	TRBV29-1	TRBJ2-2	TGCAGCGTTGTGTCTCAGGGCATGGCCGGGGAGCTGTTTTTT	CSVVSQGMAGELFF
NA	NA	TRBV29-1	TRBJ1-2	TGCAGCGTTGAAGACAGGGGCTATGGCTACACCTTC	CSVEDRGYGYTF
TRBD1	few	TRBV5-6	TRBJ1-1	TGTGCCAGCAGCTTGCCGGGACAGGGCGAAGCTTTCTTT	CASSLPGQGEAFF
NA	NA	TRBV29-1	TRBJ2-5	TGCAGCGTTGAAGACCGCGGGCGGGGTAAGACCCAGTACTTC	CSVEDRGRGKTQYF
TRBD1	few	TRBV4-1	TRBJ1-5	TGCGCCAGCAGCCATGGTTCAGGGGGCCTGGGCAATCAGCCCCAGCATTTT	CASSHGSGGLGNQPQHF
NA	NA	TRBV2	TRBJ2-1	TGTGCCTTCCTTGGCCAGCACAATGAGCAGTTCTTC	CAFLGQHNEQFF
NA	NA	TRBV6-5	TRBJ1-5	TGTGCCAGCACGGGAGGGGTAGGTCAGCCCCAGCATTTT	CASTGGVGQPQHF
TRBD1	few	TRBV5-6	TRBJ2-4	TGTGCCAGCAGCGGGGACAGGGGGATTCAGTACTTC	CASSGDRGIQYF
TRBD2	NA	TRBV7-9	TRBJ2-1	TGTGCCAGCAGCTCAGGAACTAGCGGGAGGACCTATGAGCAGTTCTTC	CASSSGTSGRTYEQFF
NA	NA	TRBV13	TRBJ2-3	TGTGCCAGCAGCTTCCCATCGGATACGCAGTATTTT	CASSFPSDTQYF
NA	NA	TRBV30	TRBJ1-4	TGTGCCTGGAGTGTATTAGCAGGGGCGGGAGGGGAACTGTTTTTT	CAWSVLAGAGGELFF
TRBD2	NA	TRBV29-1	TRBJ2-2	TGCAGCGTTGAAGGAAGGACACTAGCGGGAGGTACTACCGGGGAGCTGTTTTTT	CSVEGRTLAGGTTGELFF
NA	few	TRBV5-5	TRBJ2-3	TGTGCCAGCAGCTCGGCAGGAGAATGGGATACGCAGTATTTT	CASSSAGEWDTQYF
NA	few	TRBV27	TRBJ1-2	TGTGCCAGCAGTGGTGGCGCCTATGGCTACACCTTC	CASSGGAYGYTF
NA	NA	TRBV18	TRBJ1-2	TGTGCCAGCTCACCGGGACCTCGCTACACCTTC	CASSPGPRYTF
NA	NA	TRBV6-6	TRBJ1-2	TGTGCCAGCACCCACGTGAGGGTTGGCTACTCTTACGGCTACACCTTC	CASTHVRVGYSYGYTF
NA	NA	TRBV2	TRBJ2-1	TGTGCCAGCAGTGAAGTTCCTTACAATGAGCAGTTCTTC	CASSEVPYNEQFF
NA	NA	TRBV6-6	TRBJ2-1	TGTGCCAGCACCAAGATGGGCAATGAGCAGTTCTTC	CASTKMGNEQFF
TRBD1	NA	TRBV27	TRBJ1-3	TGTGCCAGCAGGGCCGGGACAGTTTACTCTGGAAACACCATATATTTT	CASRAGTVYSGNTIYF
NA	once	TRBV2	TRBJ2-3	TGTGCCAGCAGTGAATCAAGGGGATTAGGCACAGATACGCAGTATTTT	CASSESRGLGTDTQYF
NA	NA	TRBV27	TRBJ2-7	TGTGCCAGCGGGACCCTAGGGCTCGAGCAGTACTTC	CASGTLGLEQYF
TRBD1	NA	TRBV11-2	TRBJ1-2	TGTGCCAGCAGCTTAGACCCAGACAGGGGTGGATATGGCTACACCTTC	CASSLDPDRGGYGYTF
NA	few	TRBV29-1	TRBJ2-7	TGCAGCGTGCCCGTTATCGGTACCGGGGCGTCCCTCCCCTACGAGCAGTACTTC	CSVPVIGTGASLPYEQYF
TRBD1	NA	TRBV7-2	TRBJ2-3	TGTGCCAGCAGCTTAGGACAGGGTGATACAGATACGCAGTATTTT	CASSLGQGDTDTQYF
NA	few	TRBV29-1	TRBJ1-2	TGCAGCGTTGACGGGGCAGACTATGGCTACACCTTC	CSVDGADYGYTF
NA	NA	TRBV7-9	TRBJ2-1	TGTGCCAGCAGGACTGGGGGCTGGGACAATGAGCAGTTCTTC	CASRTGGWDNEQFF
NA	NA	TRBV27	TRBJ2-2	TGTGCCAGCAGTTTGGTCGCCGGGGAGCTGTTTTTT	CASSLVAGELFF
NA	few	TRBV12-5	TRBJ2-5	TGTGCTAGTGGTTGGATACTAGGTCAAGAGACCCAGTACTTC	CASGWILGQETQYF
NA	few	TRBV29-1	TRBJ2-7	TGCAGCGTTAAGGACCAGGGACCCGCGGGGGAGCAGTACTTC	CSVKDQGPAGEQYF
NA	NA	TRBV7-9	TRBJ1-1	TGTGCCAGCAGCTTAAATGCCATGAACACTGAAGCTTTCTTT	CASSLNAMNTEAFF
TRBD1	few	TRBV29-1	TRBJ2-7	TGCAGCGTTGAAGGGGAGACAGGGGTGGCCTACGAGCAGTACTTC	CSVEGETGVAYEQYF
NA	NA	TRBV4-1	TRBJ2-1	TGCGCCAGCAGCCAAGGCCGTGTGAGGGATGAGCAGTTCTTC	CASSQGRVRDEQFF
TRBD2	NA	TRBV9	TRBJ2-7	TGTGCCAGCAGCGTAGGTGGGACTAGCGGTTTCTACGAGCAGTACTTC	CASSVGGTSGFYEQYF
NA	NA	TRBV7-9	TRBJ2-7	TGTGCCAGCAGCTTAGGGGCGGGACGCTCCTACGAGCAGTACTTC	CASSLGAGRSYEQYF